This TCR beta chain was identified in a study of T-cell reconstitution after alpha-beta-depleted transplantation in children. Study-wide points: T-cell numbers and diversity one year post-transplant derived largely from freshly generated T cells. It was reported that alpha-beta T cells came from several hundred expanded graft clones (about two months after transplant). Elevated TCRbeta diversity at day 60 was traced, in some patients, to surviving recipient T cells and thymic progenitors.

Preparing the TCRbeta library involved the use of unique molecular identifiers. TCRdb called the PCR reads again in MiXCR, with one record for every CDR3 protein. The sample yields about 830,000 distinct CDR3 sequences, 16% seen once. The germline CDR1 and CDR2 sequences are MNHEY and SVGEGT. The ends lost 2 bases at V and 5 bases at J; junction bases unmatched: 15. CDR3 size: 18 residues. This clonotype was picked up a small number of times. The antigen remains unidentified. The starting material was PBMCs, mostly from graft donor cells, obtained 360 days after TCRalphabeta/CD19-depleted stem cell transplant. The chain combines TRBV6-2 or TRBV6-3 with TRBJ1-5; 7 bases align to TRBD1. The sequence was obtained from a male patient younger than 18 who had a stem cell transplant for acute lymphoblastic leukemia, so the T cells may come from the graft donor. CDR3 sequence: CASSYRLRVRGEDQPQHF. The CDR3 DNA reads as TGTGCCAGCAGTTACCGGCTCCGGGTCAGGGGGGAGGATCAGCCCCAGCATTTT.